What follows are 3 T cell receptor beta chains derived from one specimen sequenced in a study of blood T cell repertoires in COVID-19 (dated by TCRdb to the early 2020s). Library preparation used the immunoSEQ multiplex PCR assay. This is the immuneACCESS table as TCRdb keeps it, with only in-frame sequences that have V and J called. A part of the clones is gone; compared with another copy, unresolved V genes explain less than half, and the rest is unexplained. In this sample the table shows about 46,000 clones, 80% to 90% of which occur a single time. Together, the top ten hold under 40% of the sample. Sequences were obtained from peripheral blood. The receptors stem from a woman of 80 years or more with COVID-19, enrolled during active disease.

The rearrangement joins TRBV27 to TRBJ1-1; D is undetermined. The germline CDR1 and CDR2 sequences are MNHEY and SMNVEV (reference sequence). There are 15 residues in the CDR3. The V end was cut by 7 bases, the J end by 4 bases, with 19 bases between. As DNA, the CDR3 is TGTGCCAGCACTTCACGCGACAATCTGGGCACTGAAGCTTTCTTT. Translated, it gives CASTSRDNLGTEAFF.

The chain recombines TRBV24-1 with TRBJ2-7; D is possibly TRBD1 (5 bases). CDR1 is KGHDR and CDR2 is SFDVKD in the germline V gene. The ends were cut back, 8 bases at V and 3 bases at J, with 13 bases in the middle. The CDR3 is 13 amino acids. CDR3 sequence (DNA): TGTGCCACCAACCCGACAGCGATCTACGAGCAGTACTTC. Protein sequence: CATNPTAIYEQYF.

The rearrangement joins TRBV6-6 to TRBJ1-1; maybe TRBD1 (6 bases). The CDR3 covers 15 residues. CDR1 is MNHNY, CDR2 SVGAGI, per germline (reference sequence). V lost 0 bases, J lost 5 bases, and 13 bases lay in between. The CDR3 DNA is TGTGCCAGCAGTTACTCGAACAGGGCTAGTACTGAAGCTTTCTTT. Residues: CASSYSNRASTEAFF.